This TCR beta chain was identified in a study of long-term antiretroviral therapy in people with HIV. Findings of the study overall: Relative to control repertoires, HIV repertoires exhibited narrower CDR3 length ranges. Unavailable data included ART adherence, viral resistance and therapy changes (switches in treatment).

Sampling of each donor yielded at least one pre-ART PBMC sample and at least two post-ART PBMC samples. With 4 bases removed from V and 7 bases from J, the gap between germline ends came to 8 bases. Per the germline V gene, CDR1 is MNHEY and CDR2 is SMNVEV (reference sequence). The CDR3 length is 13 residues. A word on this clone: Its antigen is as yet unknown.

Investigators performed immunoSEQ version v3.0 at survey level. Assay: immunoSEQ multiplex PCR; the TCRdb copy retains only in-frame clones and omits some. The sample includes around 30,000 clones, around 96% of them seen just once. The clonotype comes from a man aged 25-45 years with HIV. This sample comprised unsorted PBMCs, obtained 6.5 to 6.6 years after starting antiretroviral therapy. This sequence joins TRBV27 and TRBJ1-6; no firm D call. CDR3 coding DNA: TGTGCCAGCAGTTGGTCCGGGAATTCACCCCTCCACTTT. Translated: CASSWSGNSPLHF.